This T cell receptor beta chain was profiled in a study of blood T cell repertoires in COVID-19. The overall study: Whether acute or convalescent, the COVID-19 samples came from the United States, Italy and Spain.

Original handling: From reference gene primer amplification, estimates of nucleated cell counts were derived. The protocol was immunoSEQ multiplex PCR, while the TCRdb copy is restricted to in-frame clones and leaves out a portion. V, J and clone size are taken as reported in that table, and D and trimming were inferred from the DNA itself. The table has around 270,000 clones, about 87% seen once. The length of the CDR3 is 16 residues. Looked up from germline, CDR1 is SGHTA and CDR2 is FQGNSA. Trimming at V came to 5 bases and at J to 7 bases, leaving 14 bases not matched to a gene. The Seattle patients, enrolled during active infection, were followed longitudinally.

The sequence came from a woman in her sixties or seventies with COVID-19, enrolled during active disease. Sequencing was performed on peripheral blood. The chain couples TRBV7-2 to TRBJ2-5; TRBD2 matches at 9 bases. The CDR3 nucleotides read TGTGCCAGCAGCCTGGAACTGGGACTAGCCGGCGGGACCCAGTACTTC. This sequence encodes CASSLELGLAGGTQYF.